The T cell receptor (beta chain) under discussion was sequenced for a study of response to subunit inactivated influenza vaccine (dated by TCRdb to the late 2010s). At the level of the whole study: Deep quantitative T cell receptor repertoire profiling was used in the study to track responses to a trivalent subunit inactivated influenza vaccine. What the research found in general, with its limitations: The authors proposed that each seasonal influenza vaccination may bring in only a limited number of new T cells.

This clonotype was counted ten times or more. Its antigen is still unknown. Base quality data are lacking; no much larger clone is found one base away. The germline V gene yields MGHRA for CDR1 and YSYEKL for CDR2. The germline V and J ends show losses of 3 bases and 4 bases respectively, and no gene match explains 10 bases of the junction. From its cysteine to its phenylalanine, the CDR3 spans 17 amino acids. Here the CDR3 DNA is all that survives: 51 bases in frame from base 1. Library preparation was by RT-PCR. Reads for this sample came from an Illumina HiSeq 2500. The public reads were reprocessed in TCRdb via fastp at Q25 and MiXCR, keeping in-frame beta chains. Entries are consolidated by CDR3 protein sequence, retaining the most common genes and DNA. This sample lists hundreds of thousands of distinct CDR3 sequences; roughly 10% were detected once. The ten most abundant clones make up about 10% of the sample.

Sample: PBMCs from blood, taken on the day of vaccination. The sequence is built from TRBV4-1 and TRBJ1-4; TRBD1 lines up with 8 middle nucleotides. The receptor's source is a man between 50 and 59 years old who received an inactivated influenza vaccine. Donor details come from another sample of the same person, matched by shared clones. The DNA reads TGCGCCAGCAGCCACATCCTGAGGACAGGGCGTAATGAAAAACTGTTTTTT. This yields the protein CASSHILRTGRNEKLFF.